This T cell receptor beta chain was documented in a study of T cells after yellow fever vaccination. Study summary: It was SMART-Seq v4 Ultra Low Input that prepared the fractions with low cell numbers.

With 4 bases clipped from V and 8 bases from J, the junction kept 26 bases outside the gene matches. This CDR3 has 21 amino acids. 5'RACE template switching added a universal primer site and UMIs to TCR cDNA. MiXCR, run by TCRdb on the 5' RACE reads, gives a single entry per CDR3 protein. The data contain some 300,000 distinct CDR3 sequences, about 10% of them singletons. Note on this clonotype: What it binds is not known.

General observations from the study: Post-booster repertoires contained most primary-vaccination clones again (96% CD4, about 88% CD8). There was a possibility that FACS-sorted repertoires contained abundant clonotypes contaminating from the bulk population.

The TCR comes from a man aged 18 to 30 who received the YFV17D yellow fever vaccine. This sequence joins TRBV23-1 and TRBJ2-1; 10 bases map to TRBD2. TRBV23-1 is known as an ORF, though its function is uncertain. The source material was CD4+ T cells sorted from PBMCs, sampled 5 days after the yellow fever booster vaccination. CDR3 loop: CASSPEALLLTERGGLHEQFF. The CDR3 nucleotides are TGCGCCAGCAGTCCCGAAGCCCTCCTCCTAACCGAGCGGGGGGGCCTCCATGAGCAGTTCTTC.